The 22 T cell receptor beta chains below come from one sample, sequenced in a study of T cell repertoires in cytomegalovirus infection (dated by TCRdb to between 2019 and 2020). The sample was run on an Illumina HiSeq 1500. TCRdb redid the processing of the public reads, applying fastp at Q25 and MiXCR, and retained in-frame beta chains. Duplicate CDR3 protein sequences are folded into a single record with the most common DNA and genes. Present in this sample are around 770,000 distinct CDR3 sequences, about 29% of which were seen just once. Of the sample, around 13% is held by the ten largest clones. What these receptors recognize is not known. The label giving this sample's treatment or condition can be read as: in vitro stimulation with specific CMV peptide epitopes to enrich CMV-specific T cells. The sequences come from cultured CD8+ T cells from PBMCs, collected from culture after CMV antigen stimulation. The source is a human donor in good health (CMV status not recorded). Some clones in this sample may be carry-over from other donors' samples.

The gene calls are TRBV27 and TRBJ2-7, with 7 bases that match TRBD2. The CDR3 consists of 14 residues. Germline V gene data show CDR1 as MNHEY and CDR2 as SMNVEV (reference sequence). The J segment lost 4 bases and the V segment lost 5 bases, leaving 8 bases of the junction unmatched. For the CDR3, the DNA is TGTGCCAGCAGTCCCTCCTGGGGGGGGTACGAGCAGTACTTC. This gives the protein CASSPSWGGYEQYF.

This clonotype was recorded a few times. The CDR3 sequence: CASTPENSYEQYF. Here the CDR3 DNA reads TGTGCCAGTACGCCGGAGAACTCCTACGAGCAGTACTTC. The chain recombines TRBV5-4 with TRBJ2-7; D is uncertain. CDR3 length: 13 amino acids. Deletions cut 8 bases from V and 0 bases from J, with 12 bases between. The germline V gene has CDR1 SGHNT and CDR2 YYREEE (reference sequence).

The chain recombines TRBV5-5 with TRBJ1-1; D gene uncertain. Between the trimmed V and J ends, which lost 4 bases and 5 bases, there was a span of 15 bases. Germline V gives CDR1 SGHKS, CDR2 YYEKEE (reference sequence). The CDR3 sequence is 14 residues long. The DNA for the CDR3 is TGTGCCAGCAGCCCCTACACAGTGGGGACTGAAGCTTTCTTT. Its protein is CASSPYTVGTEAFF. Complete variable domain (other parts from reference TRBV5-5 and TRBJ1-1): DAGVTQSPTHLIKTRGQQVTLRCSPISGHKSVSWYQQVLGQGPQFIFQYYEKEERGRGNFPDRFSARQFPNYSSELNVNALLLGDSALYLCASSPYTVGTEAFFGQGTRLTVV.

In this sample, this clonotype turned up a few times. The chain combines TRBV9 with TRBJ1-1; D is uncertain. The V gene lost 4 bases and the J gene lost 0 bases, with 13 bases spanning the gap. The CDR3 runs to 15 residues. Germline lookup yields CDR1 SGDLS and CDR2 YYNGEE. The CDR3 DNA follows: TGTGCCAGCAGCCCTCGGTGGGGTATGAACACTGAAGCTTTCTTT. It yields the protein CASSPRWGMNTEAFF.

In this sample, this clonotype turned up a few times. The V call is TRBV2, the J call TRBJ1-1, with 9 nucleotides matching TRBD1. Trimming at V came to 8 bases and at J to 4 bases, leaving 17 bases not matched to a gene. Germline CDR1 is SNHLY and CDR2 is FYNNEI. The CDR3 runs 17 residues. The CDR3 protein is CASPGTTGGRGSTEAFF. The CDR3 bases are TGTGCCAGCCCGGGGACGACAGGGGGGAGAGGGAGCACTGAAGCTTTCTTT.

CDR3 nucleotide sequence: TGTGCCAGCAGCTACGGGACGGCCACAGATACGCAGTATTTT. Translating gives CASSYGTATDTQYF. This sequence joins TRBV7-4 and TRBJ2-3; D possibly uses TRBD1 or TRBD2 (5 bases each). The CDR3 consists of 14 residues. CDR1 and CDR2 (germline): SGHVT, SQSDAQ. Trimming removed 4 bases from V and 2 bases from J, with 10 bases in between.

Note on this clonotype: With a much larger clone just one base away, this may be a read error. The chain couples TRBV7-6 to TRBJ2-1, with D maybe TRBD1 (5 bases). Germline V gene lookup returns CDR1 SGHVS and CDR2 FNYEAQ. The CDR3 has 17 residues. Written as DNA, the CDR3 is TGTGCCAACAGCTTATGGGGCAGTCAGAACTCCTACAATGAGCAGTTCTTC. Residues: CANSLWGSQNSYNEQFF.

The V call is TRBV9, the J call TRBJ2-1, with TRBD1 as a possible D gene (5 bases). Deletions cut 0 bases from V and 4 bases from J, with 14 bases between. The CDR3 runs to 16 residues. Germline V CDR1 and CDR2: SGDLS, YYNGEE. The CDR3 is CASSVELGDPYNEQFF. CDR3 DNA: TGTGCCAGCAGCGTAGAGCTAGGGGATCCATACAATGAGCAGTTCTTC.

In its sample, this clonotype was seen once. This chain joins TRBV19 and TRBJ2-1, with 9 bases matching TRBD1. This CDR3 region has 15 residues. The V gene's germline CDR1 is LNHDA and CDR2 SQIVND (reference sequence). The V segment lost 3 bases and the J segment 7 bases; nucleotides outside the gene matches: 7. CDR3 bases: TGTGCCAGTAGTATTGTCCGGGACAGGGAGAATGAGCAGTTCTTC. The encoded protein is CASSIVRDRENEQFF.

In this sample, this clonotype turned up a few times. The rearrangement joins TRBV28 to TRBJ2-1, with 7 bases that match TRBD2. The CDR3 is made up of 16 amino acids. The V gene's germline CDR1 is MDHEN and CDR2 SYDVKM. V lost 7 bases, J lost 3 bases, and 12 bases stayed unmatched. The CDR3 sequence is CASTPTGRGNYNEQFF. The CDR3 coding sequence is TGTGCCAGCACCCCGACCGGGCGGGGGAACTACAATGAGCAGTTCTTC.

At least ten counts were recorded for this clonotype. The chain recombines TRBV12-3 or TRBV12-4 with TRBJ1-2; a weak D match, TRBD1 (5 bases). The CDR3 has 12 amino acids. The germline V and J ends were trimmed by 5 bases and 4 bases, with 8 bases remaining between them. The CDR3 region is CASSLGAYGYTF. The CDR3 DNA reads TGTGCCAGCAGTCTAGGGGCCTATGGCTACACCTTC.

This clonotype appeared once. This rearrangement joins TRBV12-3 or TRBV12-4 to TRBJ2-7, with a tentative D call TRBD1 (6 bases). V lost 6 bases and J lost 6, with 12 bases in between. The CDR3 contains 12 residues. The chain's CDR3 is CASRATGIEQYF. DNA for the CDR3: TGTGCCAGCAGAGCCACAGGGATCGAGCAGTACTTC.

In this sample, this clonotype turned up many times. The chain employs TRBV11-2 and TRBJ1-4; 8 bases match TRBD1. This CDR3 region has 17 residues. CDR1 is SGHAT, CDR2 FQNNGV, per germline. The junction had 13 bases not matched to a gene; V was cut back by 5 bases and J by 5 bases. The CDR3 here is CASSRAGTGRRNEKLFF. Written as DNA, the CDR3 is TGTGCCAGCAGCCGAGCTGGGACAGGCCGCCGCAATGAAAAACTGTTTTTT.

The rearrangement uses TRBV5-1 and TRBJ2-3; 8 bases map to TRBD1. J gave up 4 bases and V 4 bases, and 8 bases lay outside the gene matches. The CDR3 length is 15 residues. The germline CDR1 and CDR2 sequences are SGHRS and YFSETQ. The CDR3 spells CASSTGTGIADTQYF. The CDR3 nucleotides are TGCGCCAGCAGCACAGGGACAGGCATCGCAGATACGCAGTATTTT.

For this clonotype: This may arise from a read error, as a much more abundant clone is one base away. The rearrangement joins TRBV7-2 to TRBJ1-2; D may be TRBD1 (5 bases). Germline V lookup: CDR1 SGHTA, CDR2 FQGNSA. The CDR3 is 14 amino acids. Here the CDR3 reads CASSLEGLRNGYIF. The CDR3 DNA sequence: TGTGCCAGCAGCTTAGAGGGACTGCGGAATGGCTACATCTTC.

The chain carries TRBV28 and TRBJ2-7; no clear D gene. CDR3 length equals 13 residues. The germline V gene encodes CDR1 MDHEN and CDR2 SYDVKM. V was cut by 5 bases and J by 0 bases, with 8 bases left in between. CDR3 sequence: CASSLDNSYEQYV. The CDR3, as DNA: TGTGCCAGCAGTCTCGACAACTCCTACGAGCAGTACGTC.

CDR3 residues: CASSLDGDSKKVSYNEQFF. CDR3 nucleotides: TGTGCCAGCAGCTTAGATGGCGACAGTAAAAAGGTCTCCTACAATGAGCAGTTCTTC. The rearrangement joins TRBV5-8 to TRBJ2-1, with D tentatively TRBD1 (5 bases). The V gene lost 2 bases and the J gene lost 0 bases, with 21 bases spanning the gap. Germline CDR1 and CDR2: SGHTS and YDEGEE. The CDR3 covers 19 residues.

The chain carries TRBV4-3 and TRBJ2-3; 8 nucleotides line up with TRBD2. The CDR3 sequence is 17 residues long. The J segment lost 2 bases and the V segment lost 0 bases, leaving 7 bases of the junction unmatched. Germline assignment: CDR1 LGHNA and CDR2 YSLEER. The CDR3 nucleotides read TGCGCCAGCAGCCAAGATGGGGGCGGGGGGATCACAGATACGCAGTATTTT. Its protein is CASSQDGGGGITDTQYF.

This clonotype was seen more than once but under ten times. CDR3 DNA: TGTGCCAGCAGCTTGGATCCAGGACAGGGGGCTTGGGAGGACACTGAAGCTTTCTTT. Translation: CASSLDPGQGAWEDTEAFF. V is TRBV5-6 and J is TRBJ1-1, with 11 nucleotides matching TRBD1. Per the germline V gene, CDR1 is SGHDT and CDR2 is YYEEEE. The V and J ends lost 0 bases and 3 bases, in that order; junction bases with no gene match: 13. The CDR3 runs 19 residues.

V and J are TRBV15 and TRBJ1-5; D remains unclear. Germline lookup yields CDR1 LNHNV and CDR2 YYDKDF (reference sequence). The V end lost 1 base, the J end lost 6 bases, and 19 bases lay between the germline ends. The CDR3 contains 17 residues. In DNA, the CDR3 is TGTGCCACCAGCAGAGTGGCGCCTACGGGGTTTGGTCAGCCCCAGCATTTT. Translating it yields CATSRVAPTGFGQPQHF.

V usage is TRBV20-1 and J usage is TRBJ2-2; TRBD2 might be the D (6 bases). Germline-derived CDR1 and CDR2 are DFQATT and SNEGSKA (reference sequence). This CDR3 spans 14 amino acids. V lost 5 bases and J 1 base, leaving 11 bases between the germline ends. In DNA form, the CDR3 reads TGCAGTGCTCAGGACTACCTGAACACCGGGGAGCTGTTTTTT. Protein: CSAQDYLNTGELFF.

On this clonotype itself: A much more abundant neighbour one base away suggests this may be a read error. The J gene is TRBJ2-1, the V gene TRBV7-8, with D perhaps TRBD1 (5 bases). The length of the CDR3 is 12 residues. The germline CDR1 and CDR2 sequences are SGHVS and FQNEAQ. CDR3 protein: CANSRQYNEQFF. In DNA form, the CDR3 reads TGTGCCAACAGCCGACAGTACAATGAGCAGTTCTTC.